The clone carrying this T cell receptor (beta chain) has a handful of counts. Its antigen is undetermined. This sample is drawn from a study of human T cells and chemical hapten exposure. The germline V and J ends were trimmed by 1 base and 4 bases, with 11 bases remaining between them. CDR1 and CDR2 (germline): MNHNS, SASEGT. The CDR3 covers 14 residues. Individual cDNA molecules (in the library) carried attached unique molecular identifiers. As processed by the authors: Counts of TCRs in each sample centred on a median of about 99,000 and extended from roughly 25,000 to 750,000. TCRdb analysed the reads with MiXCR anew, one entry per CDR3 protein. The V and J calls shown here were made by TCRdb, not taken from the authors' results. The sample comprises about 120,000 distinct CDR3 sequences, more than 8.5% of which are singletons, and over 1.1% rests with the top ten. The study extracted total RNA from unfractionated whole blood.

General study findings and limits: The number of TCRs above 1 in 1000 frequency did not change after DPC sensitization.

The source is a human donor in good health. Some clones in this sample may be carry-over from other donors' samples. Sequencing was performed on whole blood. This rearrangement joins TRBV6-1 to TRBJ2-7; the D gene is possibly TRBD2 (6 bases). CDR3 sequence reads: CASSEVGTGYEQYF. CDR3 nucleotides: TGTGCCAGCAGTGAAGTGGGGACTGGTTACGAGCAGTACTTC.